In this sample, the clone carrying this T cell receptor beta chain turned up many times. Its antigen is unidentified. The data are from a study of CD8 T cells in ankylosing spondylitis. TCRdb reprocessed the 5' RACE reads via MiXCR and lists one record per CDR3 protein. This table has tens of thousands of distinct CDR3 sequences, 3% appearing once. Study observations and caveats: Relatively scarce in peripheral blood, disease-linked clones were CD8+. Enrichment of disease-linked clones was reportedly significant in matched ankylosing spondylitis synovial fluid.

This CDR3 contains 14 residues. After removal of 6 bases from V and 10 bases from J, the junction contained 8 bases not matched to a gene. Germline loops: CDR1 DFQATT, CDR2 SNEGSKA (reference sequence). The V call is TRBV20-1, the J call TRBJ2-1; 14 nucleotides match TRBD2. The clonotype was recovered from a male donor with ankylosing spondylitis or in good health (not recorded which). Sequencing was carried out using blood, either unsorted or a sorted T cell fraction (not recorded which). The CDR3 DNA follows: TGCAGTGCCCCCAGACTAGCGGGAGGGCTGGAGCAGTTCTTC. Its protein product is CSAPRLAGGLEQFF.